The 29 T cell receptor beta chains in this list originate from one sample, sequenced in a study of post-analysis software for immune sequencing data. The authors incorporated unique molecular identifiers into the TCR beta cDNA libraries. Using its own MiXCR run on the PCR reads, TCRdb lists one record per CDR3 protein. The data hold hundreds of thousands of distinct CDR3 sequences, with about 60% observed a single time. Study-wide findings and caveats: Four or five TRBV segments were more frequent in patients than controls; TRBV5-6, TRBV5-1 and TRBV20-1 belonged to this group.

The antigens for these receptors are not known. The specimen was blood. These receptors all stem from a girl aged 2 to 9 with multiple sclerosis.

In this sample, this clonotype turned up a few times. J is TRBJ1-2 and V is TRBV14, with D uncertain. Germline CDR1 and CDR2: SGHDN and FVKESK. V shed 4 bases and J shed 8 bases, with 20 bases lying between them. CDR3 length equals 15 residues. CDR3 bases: TGTGCCAGCAGCCCTGGAAGGGAAGGACCGTTCGGCTACACCTTC. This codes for CASSPGREGPFGYTF.

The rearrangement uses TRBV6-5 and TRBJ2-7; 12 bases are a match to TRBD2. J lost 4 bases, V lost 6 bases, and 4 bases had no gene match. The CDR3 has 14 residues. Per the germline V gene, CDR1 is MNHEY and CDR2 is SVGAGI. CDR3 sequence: CASSLTSGGYEQYF. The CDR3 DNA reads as TGTGCCAGCAGCCTGACTAGCGGGGGATACGAGCAGTACTTC.

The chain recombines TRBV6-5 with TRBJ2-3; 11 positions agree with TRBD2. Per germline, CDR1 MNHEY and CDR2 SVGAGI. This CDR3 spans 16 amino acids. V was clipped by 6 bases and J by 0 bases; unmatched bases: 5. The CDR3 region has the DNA TGTGCCAGCAGCCGCAGACTAGCGGGGAGCACAGATACGCAGTATTTT. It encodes CASSRRLAGSTDTQYF.

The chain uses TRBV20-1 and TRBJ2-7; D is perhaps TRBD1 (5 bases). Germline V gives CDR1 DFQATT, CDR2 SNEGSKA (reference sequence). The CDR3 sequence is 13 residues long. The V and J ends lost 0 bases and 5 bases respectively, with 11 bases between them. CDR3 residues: CSARDWQGNEQYF. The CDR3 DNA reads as TGCAGTGCTAGAGATTGGCAGGGAAACGAGCAGTACTTC.

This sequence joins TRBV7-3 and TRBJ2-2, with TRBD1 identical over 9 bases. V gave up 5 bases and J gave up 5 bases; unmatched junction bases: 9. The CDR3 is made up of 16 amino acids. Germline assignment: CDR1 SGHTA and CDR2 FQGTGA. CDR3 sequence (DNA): TGTGCCAGCAGCGGACCGGGACAGGGCCCGACCGGGGAGCTGTTTTTT. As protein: CASSGPGQGPTGELFF.

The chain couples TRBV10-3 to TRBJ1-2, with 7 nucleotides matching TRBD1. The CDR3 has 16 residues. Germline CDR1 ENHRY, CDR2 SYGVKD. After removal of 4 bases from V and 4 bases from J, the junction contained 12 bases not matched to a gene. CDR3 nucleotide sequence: TGTGCCATCAGTGCCGCTTTGACAGGGTCGGTCTATGGCTACACCTTC. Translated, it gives CAISAALTGSVYGYTF.

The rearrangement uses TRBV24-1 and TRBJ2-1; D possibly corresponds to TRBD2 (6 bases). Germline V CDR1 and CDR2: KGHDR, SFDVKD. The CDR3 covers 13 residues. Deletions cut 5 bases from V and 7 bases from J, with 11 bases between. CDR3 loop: CATSGGGLNEQFF. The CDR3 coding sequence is TGTGCCACCAGTGGAGGAGGGCTTAATGAGCAGTTCTTC.

The CDR3 DNA sequence: TGCGCCAGCAGCTTGTACAGGGGAAATGAGCAGTTCTTC. Translated, it gives CASSLYRGNEQFF. The V gene is TRBV5-1, the J gene TRBJ2-1; 7 nucleotides agree with TRBD1. Germline V gene sequence: CDR1 SGHRS, CDR2 YFSETQ. The J segment lost 7 bases and the V segment lost 1 base, leaving 2 bases of the junction unmatched. This CDR3 comprises 13 residues.

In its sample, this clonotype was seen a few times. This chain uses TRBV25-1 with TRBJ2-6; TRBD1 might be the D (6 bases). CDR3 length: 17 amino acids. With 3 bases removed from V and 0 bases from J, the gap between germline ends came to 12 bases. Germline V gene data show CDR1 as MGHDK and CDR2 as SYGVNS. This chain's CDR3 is CASSDRDMDSGANVLTF. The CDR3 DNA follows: TGTGCCAGCAGTGACCGGGACATGGACTCTGGGGCCAACGTCCTGACTTTC.

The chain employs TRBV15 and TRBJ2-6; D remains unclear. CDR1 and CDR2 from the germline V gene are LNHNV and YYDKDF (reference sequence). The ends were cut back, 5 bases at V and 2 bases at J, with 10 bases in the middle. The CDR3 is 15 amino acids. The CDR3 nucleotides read TGTGCCACCAGCCTCGACATCCCTGGGGCCAACGTCCTGACTTTC. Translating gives CATSLDIPGANVLTF.

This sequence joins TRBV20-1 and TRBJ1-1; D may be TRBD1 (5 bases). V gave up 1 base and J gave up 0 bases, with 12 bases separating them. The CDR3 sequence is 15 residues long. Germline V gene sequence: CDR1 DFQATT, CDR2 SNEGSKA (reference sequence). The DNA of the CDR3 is TGCAGTGCTAGAGGACACAGGAACATGAACACTGAAGCTTTCTTT. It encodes CSARGHRNMNTEAFF.

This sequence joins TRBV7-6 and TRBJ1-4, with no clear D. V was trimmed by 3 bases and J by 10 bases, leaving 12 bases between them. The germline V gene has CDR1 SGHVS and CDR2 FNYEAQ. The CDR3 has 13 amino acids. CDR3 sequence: CASSLQVTGKLFF. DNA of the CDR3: TGTGCCAGCAGCTTGCAGGTTACGGGAAAACTGTTTTTT.

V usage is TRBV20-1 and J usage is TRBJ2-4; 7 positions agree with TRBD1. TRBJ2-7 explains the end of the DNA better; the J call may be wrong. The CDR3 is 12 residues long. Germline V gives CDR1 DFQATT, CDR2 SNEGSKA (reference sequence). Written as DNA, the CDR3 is TGCAGTGCCCTTAACAGGGGTTACGAGCAGTACTTC. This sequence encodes CSALNRGYEQYF.

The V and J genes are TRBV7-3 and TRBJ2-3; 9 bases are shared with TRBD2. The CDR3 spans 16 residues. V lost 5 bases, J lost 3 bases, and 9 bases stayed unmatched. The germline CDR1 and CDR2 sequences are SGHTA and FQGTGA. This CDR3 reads CASSPGASGVTDTQYF. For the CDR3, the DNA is TGTGCCAGCAGCCCGGGGGCTAGCGGGGTTACAGATACGCAGTATTTT.

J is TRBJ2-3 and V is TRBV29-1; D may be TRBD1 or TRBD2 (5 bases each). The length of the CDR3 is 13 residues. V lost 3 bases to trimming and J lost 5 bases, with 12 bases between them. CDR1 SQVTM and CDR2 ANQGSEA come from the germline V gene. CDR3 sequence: CSVENGAGDTQYF. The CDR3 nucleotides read TGCAGCGTTGAGAATGGGGCGGGAGATACGCAGTATTTT.

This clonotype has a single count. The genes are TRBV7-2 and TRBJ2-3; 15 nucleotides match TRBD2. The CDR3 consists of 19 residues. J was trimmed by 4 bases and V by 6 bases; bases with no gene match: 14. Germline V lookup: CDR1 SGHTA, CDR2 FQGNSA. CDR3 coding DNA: TGTGCCAGCAGAGCACCCGGGACTAGCGGGGGGAGCGGGTCAGATACGCAGTATTTT. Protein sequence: CASRAPGTSGGSGSDTQYF.

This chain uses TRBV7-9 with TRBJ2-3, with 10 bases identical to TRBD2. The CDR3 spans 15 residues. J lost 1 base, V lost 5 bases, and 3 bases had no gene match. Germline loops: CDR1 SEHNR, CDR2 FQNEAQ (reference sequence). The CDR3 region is CASSASGSGTDTQYF. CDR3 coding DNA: TGTGCCAGCAGCGCTAGCGGGAGTGGCACAGATACGCAGTATTTT.

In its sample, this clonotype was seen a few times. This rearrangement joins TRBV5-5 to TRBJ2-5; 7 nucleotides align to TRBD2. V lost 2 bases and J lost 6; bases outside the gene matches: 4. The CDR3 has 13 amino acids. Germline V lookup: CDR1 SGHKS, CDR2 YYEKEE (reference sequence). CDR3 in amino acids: CASSFGGKKTQYF. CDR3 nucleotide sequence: TGTGCCAGCAGCTTCGGGGGGAAAAAGACCCAGTACTTC. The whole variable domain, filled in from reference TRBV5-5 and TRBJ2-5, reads DAGVTQSPTHLIKTRGQQVTLRCSPISGHKSVSWYQQVLGQGPQFIFQYYEKEERGRGNFPDRFSARQFPNYSSELNVNALLLGDSALYLCASSFGGKKTQYFGPGTRLLVL.

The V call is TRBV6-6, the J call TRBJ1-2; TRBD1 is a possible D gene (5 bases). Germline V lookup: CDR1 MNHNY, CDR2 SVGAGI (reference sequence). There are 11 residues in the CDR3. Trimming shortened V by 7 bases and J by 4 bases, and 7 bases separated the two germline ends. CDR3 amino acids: CASMQGYGYTF. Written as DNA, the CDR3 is TGTGCCAGCATGCAGGGCTATGGCTACACCTTC.

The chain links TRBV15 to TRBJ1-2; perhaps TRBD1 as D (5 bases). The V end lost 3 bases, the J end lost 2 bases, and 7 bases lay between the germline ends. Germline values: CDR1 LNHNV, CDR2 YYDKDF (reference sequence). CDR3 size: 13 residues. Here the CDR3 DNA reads TGTGCCACCAGCAGCGACAGAAACTATGGCTACACCTTC. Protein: CATSSDRNYGYTF.

In DNA, the CDR3 is TGTGGGGCCGGGACTAGTCCTTACAATGAGCAGTTCTTC. Translating gives CGAGTSPYNEQFF. V and J are TRBV6-2 or TRBV6-3 and TRBJ2-1; 8 bases map to TRBD2. CDR3 length: 13 amino acids. Germline V gene sequence: CDR1 MNHEY, CDR2 SVGEGT.

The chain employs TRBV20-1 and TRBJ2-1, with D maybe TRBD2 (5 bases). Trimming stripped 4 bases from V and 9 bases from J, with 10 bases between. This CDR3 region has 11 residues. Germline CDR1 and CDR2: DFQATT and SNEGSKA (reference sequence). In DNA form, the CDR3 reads TGCAGTGCTAAGGGAGTGACTGAGCAGTTCTTC. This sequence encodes CSAKGVTEQFF.

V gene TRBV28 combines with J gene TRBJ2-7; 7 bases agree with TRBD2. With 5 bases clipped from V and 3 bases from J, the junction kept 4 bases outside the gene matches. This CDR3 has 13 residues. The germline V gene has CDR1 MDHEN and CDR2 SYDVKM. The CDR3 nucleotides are TGTGCCAGCAGTCACGCGGGGGACTACGAGCAGTACTTC. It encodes CASSHAGDYEQYF.

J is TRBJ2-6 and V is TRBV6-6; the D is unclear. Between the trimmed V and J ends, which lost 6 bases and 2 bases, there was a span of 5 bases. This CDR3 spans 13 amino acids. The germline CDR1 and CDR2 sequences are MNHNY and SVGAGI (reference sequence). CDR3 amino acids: CASRVTGANVLTF. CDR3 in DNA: TGTGCCAGCAGGGTCACTGGGGCCAACGTCCTGACTTTC.

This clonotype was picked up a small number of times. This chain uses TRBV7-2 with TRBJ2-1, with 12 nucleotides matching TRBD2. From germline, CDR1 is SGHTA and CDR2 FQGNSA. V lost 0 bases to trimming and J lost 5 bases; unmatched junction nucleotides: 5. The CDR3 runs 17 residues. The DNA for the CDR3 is TGTGCCAGCAGCTTAGCCTTGGGACTAGCGGGTAACAATGAGCAGTTCTTC. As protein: CASSLALGLAGNNEQFF.

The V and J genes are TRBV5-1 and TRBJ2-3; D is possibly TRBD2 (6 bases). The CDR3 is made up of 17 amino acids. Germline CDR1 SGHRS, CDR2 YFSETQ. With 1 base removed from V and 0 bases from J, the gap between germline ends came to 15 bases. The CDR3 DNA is TGCGCCAGCAGCTTGACCCCGGGAGTACCCAGCACAGATACGCAGTATTTT. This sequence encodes CASSLTPGVPSTDTQYF.

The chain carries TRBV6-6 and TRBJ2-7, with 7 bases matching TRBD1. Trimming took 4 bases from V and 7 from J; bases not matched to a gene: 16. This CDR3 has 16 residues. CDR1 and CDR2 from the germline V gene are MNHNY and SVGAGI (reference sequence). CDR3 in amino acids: CASSSTGYRGYNEQYF. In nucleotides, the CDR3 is TGTGCCAGCAGTTCAACAGGGTACAGGGGTTACAATGAGCAGTACTTC.

The CDR3 sequence: CSVDGGTGELFF. The CDR3 bases are TGCAGCGTTGATGGTGGGACCGGGGAGCTGTTTTTT. The chain joins TRBV29-1 to TRBJ2-2, with D uncertain. In germline, CDR1 is SQVTM, CDR2 ANQGSEA. This CDR3 is 12 amino acids long. Trimming cost V 3 bases and J 5 bases, with 7 bases left between them.

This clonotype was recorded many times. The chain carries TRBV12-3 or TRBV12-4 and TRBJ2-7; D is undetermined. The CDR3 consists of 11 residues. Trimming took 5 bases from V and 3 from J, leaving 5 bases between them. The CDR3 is CASSQNYEQYF. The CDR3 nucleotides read TGTGCCAGCAGTCAAAACTACGAGCAGTACTTC.